The source of this T cell receptor (beta chain) is a study of T cells in women clearing cervical HPV infection. Looking at the study overall: Case blood drawn at lesion detection; control blood after infection cleared. Cases' blood sampling followed lesion detection by median about 150 days (90 to 200). The study, taken as a whole, reports: Controls had more TRBV6-7 (0.16%) than cases (about 0.11%).

Clones were sequenced by immunoSEQ multiplex PCR, and TCRdb holds only the in-frame ones, with some missing. The listing records tens of thousands of clones. The CDR3 is made up of 16 amino acids. V lost 5 bases to trimming and J lost 2 bases; unmatched junction nucleotides: 9. Per the germline V gene, CDR1 is LNHDA and CDR2 is SQIVND (reference sequence). A remark on this clone: Its antigen is not known. The CDR3 end lies 3 residues beyond the end of the read and is filled in from the germline J gene.

The genes are TRBV19 and TRBJ2-1, with 7 positions matching TRBD2. Sequenced: blood buffy coat. The sequence was obtained from a woman between 18 and 70 years old with a cervical HPV16 infection that either progressed to CIN3+ or cleared (not recorded which). CDR3 bases read: TGTGCCAGTAGTGTCCCCCGCCTAGCGGCCTACAATGAG. Its protein is CASSVPRLAAYNE. The full CDR3 is CASSVPRLAAYNEQFF. The variable domain in full, with the rest retrieved from reference TRBV19 and TRBJ2-1, is DGGITQSPKYLFRKEGQNVTLSCEQNLNHDAMYWYRQDPGQGLRLIYYSQIVNDFQKGDIAEGYSVSREKKESFPLTVTSAQKNPTAFYLCASSVPRLAAYNEQFFGPGTRLTVL.